The present TCR beta chain was sequenced within a study of CD4 and CD8 cells across lung adenocarcinoma regions. Via MiXCR, TCRdb re-called the PCR reads, giving one row per CDR3 protein. Among some 9,700 distinct CDR3 sequences listed, roughly 52% were seen once. There are 14 residues in the CDR3. Germline CDR1 WSHSY, CDR2 SAAADI. Samples came from patients with localized non-small cell lung adenocarcinoma. With respect to this clonotype: At one boundary the junction diverges from the germline segment, which might be a read error.

The sequenced material came from CD8+ T cells from the margin of a lung tumor. The chain employs TRBV10-2 and TRBJ2-3; D perhaps matches TRBD2 (6 bases). The origin of this receptor is a female donor with lung adenocarcinoma. The CD4 and CD8 labels of this study may be unreliable. The CDR3 sequence: CASRGQGGKDMQYF. CDR3 DNA: TGCGCCAGCAGGGGGCAGGGAGGCAAAGATATGCAGTATTTT.